This TCR beta chain was profiled in a study of cytomegalovirus exposure and HLA in healthy donors. The CDR3 has 15 residues. The V and J ends lost 2 bases and 5 bases, in that order; junction bases with no gene match: 8. Germline V gene lookup returns CDR1 SGHDT and CDR2 YYEEEE. The PCR was carried out with 60 Vbeta primers and 13 Jbeta primers. Measured with immunoSEQ multiplex PCR; TCRdb has only the in-frame clones, and not every one. The data contain approximately 100,000 clones, roughly 80% of them singletons. This clone was found a few times. The target antigen is unknown. Study observations and caveats: The dataset shows that most TCR sequences were rare, while some public TCRs occurred in many donors.

The receptor was isolated from a man aged 60 to 69 in good health and CMV-seropositive. What was sequenced was PBMCs. V is TRBV5-6 and J is TRBJ2-7; the match to TRBD1 covers 9 bases. As DNA, the CDR3 is TGTGCCAGCAGCTTCCCCGGGACAGGGTCCCACGAGCAGTACTTC. The encoded protein is CASSFPGTGSHEQYF. The variable domain in full, with the rest retrieved from reference TRBV5-6 and TRBJ2-7, is DAGVTQSPTHLIKTRGQQVTLRCSPKSGHDTVSWYQQALGQGPQFIFQYYEEEERQRGNFPDRFSGHQFPNYSSELNVNALLLGDSALYLCASSFPGTGSHEQYFGPGTRLTVT.